Listed here are 2 T cell receptor beta chains from one sample, sequenced in a study of T cell responses to AZD1222 COVID-19 vaccine. Measured with immunoSEQ multiplex PCR; TCRdb has only the in-frame clones, and not every one. The data hold about 94,000 clones, with around 87% observed a single time. The material was peripheral blood, obtained on day 0 of AZD1222 vaccination. Source of these receptors: an adult in good health.

V gene TRBV19 combines with J gene TRBJ2-7; D is unresolved. The CDR3 covers 11 residues. The V end was cut by 5 bases, the J end by 3 bases, with 5 bases between. Germline CDR1 is LNHDA and CDR2 is SQIVND (reference sequence). CDR3 DNA sequence: TGTGCCAGTAGTCCAGGCTACGAGCAGTACTTC. Translating it yields CASSPGYEQYF.

The chain uses TRBV12-3 or TRBV12-4 and TRBJ1-1; D is ambiguous. V lost 7 bases to trimming and J lost 4 bases, with 13 bases between them. This CDR3 is built from 13 residues. CDR3 region: CASTPPLATEAFF. In DNA, the CDR3 is TGTGCCAGCACCCCCCCCCTCGCCACTGAAGCTTTCTTT.